The clone carrying this T cell receptor (beta chain) was found a few times. The donors, healthy Caucasians from Russia, were aged roughly 6 to 90. The sample is drawn from a study of blood T cells in healthy people across ages. The trim removed 5 bases at V and 7 bases at J, leaving 8 bases unmatched. This CDR3 spans 15 amino acids. Germline lookup yields CDR1 SGHTA and CDR2 FQGNSA. Alongside a J-beta primer mix, a sample-barcoded 5' primer served in a second PCR lasting roughly 6 to 11 cycles. TCRdb re-derived calls from the 5' RACE reads in MiXCR, one entry per CDR3 protein. The data contain 910,000 or so distinct CDR3 sequences, 51% of them singletons.

Sequencing input: blood. The chain links TRBV7-2 to TRBJ2-1, with 10 bases that match TRBD2. The clonotype was recovered from an older woman in good health. CDR3 in amino acids: CASSLASGSENEQFF. Written as DNA, the CDR3 is TGTGCCAGCAGCCTGGCTAGCGGGAGCGAGAATGAGCAGTTCTTC. Supplemented by reference TRBV7-2 and TRBJ2-1, the full variable domain reads GAGVSQSPSNKVTEKGKDVELRCDPISGHTALYWYRQSLGQGLEFLIYFQGNSAPDKSGLPSDRFSAERTGGSVSTLTIQRTQQEDSAVYLCASSLASGSENEQFFGPGTRLTVL.